The rows below give T cell receptor beta chains drawn from one sample of a study of response to subunit inactivated influenza vaccine. TCRdb used MiXCR to reprocess the RT-PCR reads, holding one entry per CDR3 protein. This sample has roughly 160,000 distinct CDR3 sequences, with about a tenth found just once. The sequencing here drew on non-naive T cells sorted from PBMCs, taken more than 35 days after vaccination. Receptors were obtained from a man aged 45 to 65 who received an inactivated influenza vaccine. The CDR3 runs from the conserved cysteine through the conserved F or W. A D gene is named only where the DNA matches it firmly. For some rows the clone size is stated as once, few or many, or as a class when expanded; others skip it.

abundance,v_gene,d_gene,j_gene,CDR3nt,CDR3aa
many,TRBV12-3/TRBV12-4,.,TRBJ2-1,TGTGCCAGCAGTTTTTGGCCCAATGAGCAGTTCTTC,CASSFWPNEQFF
few,TRBV5-8,TRBD2,TRBJ2-5,TGTGCCAGCAGGGCGACTAGCGGAGAGACCCAGTACTTC,CASRATSGETQYF
many,TRBV27,TRBD1,TRBJ2-2,TGTGCCAGCAGTTGGGACAGGGGTGCCGGGGAGCTGTTTTTT,CASSWDRGAGELFF
.,TRBV15,TRBD1,TRBJ2-7,TGTGCCACCAGCAGAGGCCAGGACAGGGGGCTGAATCAGCAGTACTTC,CATSRGQDRGLNQQYF
.,TRBV24-1,TRBD2,TRBJ2-3,TGTGCCACCAGTGCTACTAGCGGGGGCGCAGATACGCAGTATTTT,CATSATSGGADTQYF
many,TRBV4-3,TRBD2,TRBJ2-7,TGCGCCAGCAGCCAAGGGACTAGCGGGAGTCCCTACGAGCAGTACTTC,CASSQGTSGSPYEQYF
few,TRBV7-8,.,TRBJ2-2,TGTGCCAGCAGCTTACCGGCTGTTGGAAACACCGGGGAGCTGTTTTTT,CASSLPAVGNTGELFF
many,TRBV12-3/TRBV12-4,.,TRBJ1-1,TGTGCCAGCAGTTCCTTCGGGGGCCCGAACACTGAAGCTTTCTTT,CASSSFGGPNTEAFF
.,TRBV20-1,TRBD1,TRBJ1-5,TGCAGTGCTAGCGACAGGGTCAATCAGCCCCAGCATTTT,CSASDRVNQPQHF
.,TRBV6-2/TRBV6-3,.,TRBJ2-7,TGTGCCAGCAGTTACCTGTGGACTTACGAGCAGTACTTC,CASSYLWTYEQYF
few,TRBV7-3,TRBD2,TRBJ2-1,TGTGCCAGCAGCTTAAAGCTAGCGGGAGTGAGTGAGCAGTTCTTC,CASSLKLAGVSEQFF
few,TRBV20-1,.,TRBJ2-5,TGCAGTGCTCCCCTCCAAGGGGGGTGGGAGACCCAGTACTTC,CSAPLQGGWETQYF
.,TRBV3-1,.,TRBJ1-5,TGTGCCAGCAGCCCGGGGGAAGGCAATCAGCCCCAGCATTTT,CASSPGEGNQPQHF
medium-sized,TRBV7-2,.,TRBJ2-7,TGTGCCAGCAGCTTAGCGTTGCAATACGAGCAGTACTTC,CASSLALQYEQYF
few,TRBV28,.,TRBJ1-6,TGTGCCAGCAGCAAACAAGGGACATGGGGTTCACCCCTCCACTTT,CASSKQGTWGSPLHF
many,TRBV14,.,TRBJ1-2,TGTGCCAGCAGTGAGGACAGTTCCTATGGCTACACCTTC,CASSEDSSYGYTF
.,TRBV28,.,TRBJ2-1,TGTGCCAGCGGGTTTGGAGGGGGAACCTACAATGAGCAGTTCTTC,CASGFGGGTYNEQFF
few,TRBV5-1,TRBD2,TRBJ2-2,TGCGCCAGCAGCTTGATTGCGGCGGGAGCCCACGGGGAGCTGTTTTTT,CASSLIAAGAHGELFF
.,TRBV6-2/TRBV6-3,.,TRBJ2-7,TGTGCCAGCAGCCAGGGACTTGTTTACGAGCAGTACTTC,CASSQGLVYEQYF
.,TRBV30,.,TRBJ1-3,TGTGCCTGGAGACGGGGGGCGAGTACCTCTGGAAACACCATATATTTT,CAWRRGASTSGNTIYF
many,TRBV4-2,.,TRBJ2-3,TGTGCCAGCAGCCAAGGGGCAGGGGACACAGATACGCAGTATTTT,CASSQGAGDTDTQYF
many,TRBV28,TRBD1,TRBJ2-1,TGTGCCAGCAGTTCATGGACAGGGAGCTCCTACAATGAGCAGTTCTTC,CASSSWTGSSYNEQFF
.,TRBV4-3,TRBD1,TRBJ1-4,TGCGCCAGCAGCCACAACAGGGGGGTCAGAGAAAAACTGTTTTTT,CASSHNRGVREKLFF
few,TRBV4-2,TRBD1,TRBJ2-2,TGTGCCAGCAGTTCAGGGGGCAGTAGGACCGGGGAGCTGTTTTTT,CASSSGGSRTGELFF
.,TRBV6-5,.,TRBJ1-2,TGTGCCAGCAGTTACTCGATGGGGGAGGGCGGCTACACCTTC,CASSYSMGEGGYTF
few,TRBV25-1,TRBD1,TRBJ1-2,TGTGCCAGCAGTAGCGGGACAGCCAACTATGGCTACACCTTC,CASSSGTANYGYTF
few,TRBV5-4,TRBD1,TRBJ2-2,TGTGCCAGCAGCGAACAGGGGACCGGGGAGCTGTTTTTT,CASSEQGTGELFF
.,TRBV6-1,.,TRBJ1-6,TGTGCCAGCAGATTTACGTTGGCCAGGAGGAATTCACCCCTCCACTTT,CASRFTLARRNSPLHF
.,TRBV6-5,.,TRBJ1-1,TGTGCCAGCAGTTACTCAGGACGGAACACTGAAGCTTTCTTT,CASSYSGRNTEAFF
many,TRBV7-2,.,TRBJ2-1,TGTGCCAGCAGCTTAGCTCAGGGGTCCTACAATGAGCAGTTCTTC,CASSLAQGSYNEQFF
.,TRBV6-2/TRBV6-3,.,TRBJ1-4,TGTGCCAGTACGGATGATGAAAAACTGTTTTTT,CASTDDEKLFF
.,TRBV6-5,TRBD1,TRBJ2-5,TGTGCCAGCAGTTATACAGGGGGTAGCGGCGCGGAGACCCAGTACTTC,CASSYTGGSGAETQYF
many,TRBV3-1,.,TRBJ1-5,TGTGCCAGCAGCCAATCGACGGGCAATCAGCCCCAGCATTTT,CASSQSTGNQPQHF
many,TRBV28,.,TRBJ1-6,TGTGCAGCAGCAGGGTATTCTTCACCCCTCCACTTT,CAAAGYSSPLHF
few,TRBV7-2,.,TRBJ2-6,TGTGCCAGCAGCTTAGCTGGGGCCTATGGGGCCAACGTCCTGACTTTC,CASSLAGAYGANVLTF
few,TRBV21-1,.,TRBJ1-1,TGTGCCAGCAGCAAAGAATACACAGAAGCTTTCTTT,CASSKEYTEAFF
.,TRBV20-1,.,TRBJ2-1,TGCAGTGGTCAGACCAATGAGCAGTTCTTC,CSGQTNEQFF
.,TRBV12-1,.,TRBJ2-7,TGTGCCAGCAGCGCCCGGGACAGGGGGAACTACGAGCAGTACTTC,CASSARDRGNYEQYF
many,TRBV20-1,.,TRBJ1-5,TGCAGTGCAGCAAGGCGGGGGCAGAGCAATCAGCCCCAGCATTTT,CSAARRGQSNQPQHF
many,TRBV28,.,TRBJ2-5,TGTGCCAGCAGTTTACCACGCGGGTACCAAGAGACCCAGTACTTC,CASSLPRGYQETQYF
.,TRBV20-1,.,TRBJ1-1,TGCAGTGCTCCTCTCCGGGAGGGCGCAGAAGCTTTCTTT,CSAPLREGAEAFF
few,TRBV20-1,TRBD1,TRBJ2-5,TGCAGTGCTAGAGATTGGACAGGCGTAGAGACCCAGTACTTC,CSARDWTGVETQYF
many,TRBV6-2/TRBV6-3,.,TRBJ2-3,TGTGCCAGCAGTTACTTGGTAGCCGTCTCCCCGACGCAGTATTTT,CASSYLVAVSPTQYF
many,TRBV15,.,TRBJ1-5,TGTGCCACCAGCAGAGAGAATCAGCCCCAGCATTTT,CATSRENQPQHF
many,TRBV5-1,.,TRBJ2-7,TGCGCCAGCAGCTTAAATGGCCCCCCGGTGGAGCAGTACTTC,CASSLNGPPVEQYF
few,TRBV20-1,.,TRBJ2-1,TGCAGTGCTAGAGATCCGATTGCCGACGGGGGCTCCTACAATGAGCAGTTCTTC,CSARDPIADGGSYNEQFF
few,TRBV5-1,TRBD2,TRBJ2-5,TGCGCCAGCAAAGGTGCTAGCGGGAGCGGGGTCCGGAGTCTAGAGACCCAGTACTTC,CASKGASGSGVRSLETQYF
few,TRBV2,.,TRBJ2-2,TGTGCCAGCAGTGAATACCGCTCAAACAGGGAAAACGGGGAGCTGTTTTTT,CASSEYRSNRENGELFF
many,TRBV12-3/TRBV12-4,.,TRBJ2-7,TGTGCCAGCAGTTGGAATCTCAACAGCGACGAGCAGTACTTC,CASSWNLNSDEQYF
many,TRBV7-2,.,TRBJ2-1,TGTGCCAGCAGCTTATCTTTTTCCGCTTCCTACAATGAGCAGTTCTTC,CASSLSFSASYNEQFF
.,TRBV5-1,.,TRBJ2-1,TGCGCCAGCAGCTTGACGGGAGCGGTTCACAATGAGCAGTTCTTC,CASSLTGAVHNEQFF
few,TRBV20-1,.,TRBJ2-1,TGCAGTGCTAGAAGTTTTGCGGAGCTGAGGGACAATGAGCAGTTCTTC,CSARSFAELRDNEQFF
many,TRBV4-2,TRBD1,TRBJ1-1,TGTGCCAGCAGCCGATCGACAGGGGTGAACACTGAAGCTTTCTTT,CASSRSTGVNTEAFF
many,TRBV3-1,TRBD1,TRBJ1-6,TGTGCCAGCGGAGCAGGGGGACGGAATTCACCCCTCCACTTT,CASGAGGRNSPLHF
.,TRBV27,TRBD1,TRBJ2-3,TGTGCCAGCAGTCACAGGGGTGCTTCAGATACGCAGTATTTT,CASSHRGASDTQYF